The rows below give T cell receptor beta chains drawn from one sample of a study of beta chain features in type 1 diabetes. TCRdb's table, derived via immunoSEQ multiplex PCR, lists solely in-frame clones and lacks some. The sample has about 650,000 clones, roughly 12% seen once. Sample: naive CD4+ T cells from blood. The receptors originated from a man under 40 with type 1 diabetes. The CDR3 runs from the conserved cysteine through the conserved F or W. Fields, in order: J gene, clone size, D gene, CDR3 length, V gene, CDR3 protein, CDR3 DNA. A D gene is named only where the DNA matches it firmly. Not every row has a clone size; where given, it reads once, few, many or a size class.

J: TRBJ2-7; size: .; D: .; length: 13; V: TRBV7-9; CDR3: CASSLAGNYEQYF; DNA: TGTGCCAGCAGCTTAGCAGGAAATTACGAGCAGTACTTC
J: TRBJ2-5; size: .; D: .; length: 13; V: TRBV5-6; CDR3: CASSLNTQETQYF; DNA: TGTGCCAGCAGCTTAAACACCCAAGAGACCCAGTACTTC
J: TRBJ1-4; size: many; D: .; length: 15; V: TRBV7-9; CDR3: CASSPGGTSGEKLFF; DNA: TGTGCCAGCAGCCCTGGGGGGACCTCCGGGGAAAAACTGTTTTTT
J: TRBJ2-5; size: .; D: .; length: 14; V: TRBV6-6; CDR3: CASSTDLGGLTQYF; DNA: TGTGCCAGCAGTACGGACCTCGGGGGGCTGACCCAGTACTTC
J: TRBJ2-5; size: .; D: .; length: 16; V: TRBV5-1; CDR3: CASSLGSGAAGETQYF; DNA: TGCGCCAGCAGCTTGGGCTCGGGAGCCGCGGGGGAGACCCAGTACTTC
J: TRBJ2-7; size: .; D: .; length: 12; V: TRBV6-5; CDR3: CASEGSSYEQYF; DNA: TGTGCCAGCGAAGGCAGCTCCTACGAGCAGTACTTC
J: TRBJ1-2; size: .; D: .; length: 13; V: TRBV29-1; CDR3: CSVAKVSNYGYTF; DNA: TGCAGCGTTGCAAAGGTTTCTAACTATGGCTACACCTTC
J: TRBJ2-1; size: .; D: .; length: 13; V: TRBV27; CDR3: CASRQGLYNEQFF; DNA: TGTGCCAGCCGTCAAGGGCTCTACAATGAGCAGTTCTTC
J: TRBJ2-6; size: few; D: .; length: 17; V: TRBV28; CDR3: CASSSGQRGSGANVLTF; DNA: TGTGCCAGCAGTTCGGGACAGCGGGGATCGGGGGCCAACGTCCTGACTTTC
J: TRBJ1-2; size: .; D: .; length: 14; V: TRBV9; CDR3: CASSVDIGEHGYTF; DNA: TGTGCCAGCAGCGTAGATATAGGGGAGCATGGCTACACCTTC
J: TRBJ1-6; size: few; D: TRBD1; length: 14; V: TRBV25-1; CDR3: CASSWTGEDSPLHF; DNA: TGTGCCAGCAGTTGGACAGGGGAAGACTCACCCCTCCACTTT
J: TRBJ1-5; size: .; D: .; length: 14; V: TRBV27; CDR3: CASAPSLRIQPQHF; DNA: TGTGCCAGCGCGCCGAGTCTAAGAATCCAGCCCCAGCATTTT
J: TRBJ1-1; size: .; D: .; length: 15; V: TRBV19; CDR3: CASSIGAGADTEAFF; DNA: TGTGCCAGTAGTATAGGAGCAGGGGCAGACACTGAAGCTTTCTTT
J: TRBJ2-5; size: .; D: .; length: 16; V: TRBV5-6; CDR3: CASTTLGGAAQETQYF; DNA: TGTGCCAGCACTACTCTTGGGGGTGCGGCGCAAGAGACCCAGTACTTC
J: TRBJ2-7; size: .; D: .; length: 14; V: TRBV9; CDR3: CASSPGLAAYEQYF; DNA: TGTGCCAGCAGCCCGGGCCTAGCCGCCTACGAGCAGTACTTC
J: TRBJ1-4; size: few; D: .; length: 14; V: TRBV9; CDR3: CASSDGQANEKLFF; DNA: TGTGCCAGCAGCGATGGCCAGGCTAATGAAAAACTGTTTTTT
J: TRBJ2-7; size: .; D: TRBD1; length: 14; V: TRBV7-2; CDR3: CASSYRQGRNEQYF; DNA: TGTGCCAGCAGCTATAGACAGGGGCGCAACGAGCAGTACTTC
J: TRBJ2-2; size: .; D: .; length: 15; V: TRBV6-6; CDR3: CASSSQGFNTGELFF; DNA: TGTGCCAGCAGCTCACAGGGTTTTAACACCGGGGAGCTGTTTTTT
J: TRBJ1-2; size: .; D: TRBD1; length: 14; V: TRBV7-9; CDR3: CASSLGTGTYGYTF; DNA: TGTGCCAGCAGCTTGGGGACAGGGACTTATGGCTACACCTTC
J: TRBJ1-5; size: .; D: .; length: 14; V: TRBV19; CDR3: CASSMLNGNQPQHF; DNA: TGTGCCAGTAGTATGCTCAATGGCAATCAGCCCCAGCATTTT
J: TRBJ2-3; size: few; D: .; length: 13; V: TRBV10-3; CDR3: CAISVERERTQYF; DNA: TGTGCCATCAGTGTGGAAAGGGAACGAACGCAGTATTTT
J: TRBJ2-7; size: .; D: TRBD1; length: 16; V: TRBV5-1; CDR3: CASSWARDRVTYEQYF; DNA: TGCGCCAGCAGCTGGGCACGGGACAGGGTTACCTACGAGCAGTACTTC
J: TRBJ2-7; size: few; D: TRBD2; length: 15; V: TRBV7-9; CDR3: CASSPGLAASYEQYF; DNA: TGTGCCAGCAGCCCCGGACTAGCGGCCTCCTACGAGCAGTACTTC
J: TRBJ2-1; size: .; D: .; length: 15; V: TRBV7-8; CDR3: CASSPQGKSYNEQFF; DNA: TGTGCCAGCAGCCCACAGGGAAAATCCTACAATGAGCAGTTCTTC
J: TRBJ2-6; size: few; D: .; length: 16; V: TRBV5-1; CDR3: CASRRERISGANVLTF; DNA: TGCGCCAGCCGCCGGGAGAGGATCTCTGGGGCCAACGTCCTGACTTTC
J: TRBJ1-2; size: .; D: TRBD1; length: 14; V: TRBV7-8; CDR3: CASSLTQGDYGYTF; DNA: TGTGCCAGCAGCTTAACCCAGGGGGACTATGGCTACACCTTC
J: TRBJ2-1; size: .; D: .; length: 12; V: TRBV29-1; CDR3: CSVVEGYNEQFF; DNA: TGCAGCGTTGTTGAGGGATACAATGAGCAGTTCTTC
J: TRBJ1-3; size: few; D: .; length: 18; V: TRBV11-2; CDR3: CASSLSGSYLLSGNTIYF; DNA: TGTGCCAGCAGCCTATCGGGGTCCTATCTTCTCTCTGGAAACACCATATATTTT
J: TRBJ1-2; size: .; D: TRBD1; length: 13; V: TRBV6-1; CDR3: CASIPGQGGGYTF; DNA: TGTGCCAGCATTCCGGGACAGGGAGGTGGCTACACCTTC
J: TRBJ2-3; size: few; D: TRBD2; length: 15; V: TRBV5-1; CDR3: CASKEIAGVTDTQYF; DNA: TGCGCCAGCAAGGAAATCGCGGGGGTCACAGATACGCAGTATTTT
J: TRBJ2-1; size: .; D: .; length: 15; V: TRBV5-4; CDR3: CASSYTGGTYNEQFF; DNA: TGTGCCAGCAGCTACACAGGCGGCACCTACAATGAGCAGTTCTTC
J: TRBJ2-7; size: .; D: .; length: 15; V: TRBV7-2; CDR3: CASSPAGGNTYEQYF; DNA: TGTGCCAGCAGTCCGGCGGGCGGGAACACCTACGAGCAGTACTTC
J: TRBJ1-5; size: few; D: .; length: 16; V: TRBV4-2; CDR3: CASSQDPEYSNQPQHF; DNA: TGTGCCAGCAGCCAAGACCCGGAATATAGCAATCAGCCCCAGCATTTT
J: TRBJ2-5; size: .; D: .; length: 13; V: TRBV6-5; CDR3: CASSTGAEETQYF; DNA: TGTGCCAGCAGTACCGGAGCAGAAGAGACCCAGTACTTC
J: TRBJ2-1; size: .; D: TRBD2; length: 16; V: TRBV7-9; CDR3: CASSEGTSGGQSEQFF; DNA: TGTGCCAGCAGCGAAGGGACTAGCGGGGGGCAGAGTGAGCAGTTCTTC
J: TRBJ2-5; size: .; D: .; length: 13; V: TRBV7-9; CDR3: CASSLGVGETQYF; DNA: TGTGCCAGCAGCTTGGGGGTCGGAGAGACCCAGTACTTC
J: TRBJ1-1; size: .; D: .; length: 13; V: TRBV13; CDR3: CASSLAVNTEAFF; DNA: TGTGCCAGCAGCTTAGCGGTGAACACTGAAGCTTTCTTT
J: TRBJ1-2; size: .; D: TRBD1; length: 15; V: TRBV18; CDR3: CASSPDRGRGYGYTF; DNA: TGTGCCAGCTCCCCCGACAGGGGGCGCGGATATGGCTACACCTTC
J: TRBJ2-3; size: few; D: .; length: 13; V: TRBV5-1; CDR3: CASSLRRRDTQYF; DNA: TGCGCCAGCAGCTTGAGACGACGGGATACGCAGTATTTT
J: TRBJ1-4; size: .; D: .; length: 18; V: TRBV4-3; CDR3: CASSQDLAGGATNEKLFF; DNA: TGCGCCAGCAGCCAAGATCTGGCCGGGGGTGCAACTAATGAAAAACTGTTTTTT
J: TRBJ2-3; size: few; D: TRBD1; length: 15; V: TRBV6-1; CDR3: CASTDRGTTTDTQYF; DNA: TGTGCCAGCACCGACAGGGGGACTACCACAGATACGCAGTATTTT
J: TRBJ2-5; size: few; D: TRBD2; length: 15; V: TRBV9; CDR3: CASSGLAGGQETQYF; DNA: TGTGCCAGCAGCGGGCTAGCGGGGGGACAAGAGACCCAGTACTTC
J: TRBJ1-2; size: .; D: TRBD1; length: 15; V: TRBV7-2; CDR3: CASSRTGGVRYGYTF; DNA: TGTGCCAGCAGCCGGACAGGGGGCGTTCGATATGGCTACACCTTC
J: TRBJ1-2; size: few; D: .; length: 12; V: TRBV5-8; CDR3: CASSRTGYGYTF; DNA: TGTGCCAGCAGCCGAACAGGGTATGGCTACACCTTC
J: TRBJ2-5; size: .; D: .; length: 14; V: TRBV4-3; CDR3: CASSQVQGQETQYF; DNA: TGCGCCAGCAGCCAAGTTCAGGGTCAAGAGACCCAGTACTTC
J: TRBJ1-5; size: .; D: TRBD1; length: 14; V: TRBV7-2; CDR3: CASSVGQGWQPQHF; DNA: TGTGCCAGCAGCGTCGGACAGGGGTGGCAGCCCCAGCATTTT
J: TRBJ1-6; size: .; D: .; length: 15; V: TRBV2; CDR3: CASSDLGRFNSPLHF; DNA: TGTGCCAGCAGTGATTTGGGACGGTTCAATTCACCCCTCCACTTT
J: TRBJ2-4; size: .; D: .; length: 11; V: TRBV2; CDR3: CASSERASQYF; DNA: TGTGCCAGCAGCGAACGGGCCTCTCAGTACTTC
J: TRBJ2-1; size: .; D: TRBD2; length: 16; V: TRBV13; CDR3: CASSPGLAGALSEQFF; DNA: TGTGCCAGCAGCCCGGGACTAGCGGGGGCTCTATCGGAGCAGTTCTTC
J: TRBJ2-5; size: few; D: .; length: 13; V: TRBV9; CDR3: CASSVEPDVTQYF; DNA: TGTGCCAGCAGCGTAGAACCGGATGTGACCCAGTACTTC
J: TRBJ1-6; size: few; D: TRBD1; length: 12; V: TRBV5-4; CDR3: CASSIGQGPLHF; DNA: TGTGCCAGCAGCATTGGACAGGGACCCCTCCACTTT
J: TRBJ1-2; size: .; D: TRBD1; length: 14; V: TRBV7-9; CDR3: CASSLEDRADGYTF; DNA: TGTGCCAGCAGCTTAGAGGACAGGGCCGATGGCTACACCTTC
J: TRBJ2-1; size: few; D: .; length: 16; V: TRBV11-2; CDR3: CASSPGGGSSYNEQFF; DNA: TGTGCCAGCAGCCCCGGAGGGGGGAGCTCCTACAATGAGCAGTTCTTC
J: TRBJ1-2; size: .; D: TRBD1; length: 17; V: TRBV27; CDR3: CASHGPGQGAADYGYTF; DNA: TGTGCCTCGCACGGGCCGGGACAGGGGGCCGCTGACTATGGCTACACCTTC
J: TRBJ1-6; size: .; D: .; length: 14; V: TRBV14; CDR3: CASSQGTLNSPLHF; DNA: TGTGCCAGCAGCCAAGGGACATTGAATTCACCCCTCCACTTT
J: TRBJ2-7; size: few; D: TRBD2; length: 16; V: TRBV7-9; CDR3: CASSEGTSGNLYEQYF; DNA: TGTGCCAGCAGCGAGGGGACTAGCGGGAACCTTTACGAGCAGTACTTC